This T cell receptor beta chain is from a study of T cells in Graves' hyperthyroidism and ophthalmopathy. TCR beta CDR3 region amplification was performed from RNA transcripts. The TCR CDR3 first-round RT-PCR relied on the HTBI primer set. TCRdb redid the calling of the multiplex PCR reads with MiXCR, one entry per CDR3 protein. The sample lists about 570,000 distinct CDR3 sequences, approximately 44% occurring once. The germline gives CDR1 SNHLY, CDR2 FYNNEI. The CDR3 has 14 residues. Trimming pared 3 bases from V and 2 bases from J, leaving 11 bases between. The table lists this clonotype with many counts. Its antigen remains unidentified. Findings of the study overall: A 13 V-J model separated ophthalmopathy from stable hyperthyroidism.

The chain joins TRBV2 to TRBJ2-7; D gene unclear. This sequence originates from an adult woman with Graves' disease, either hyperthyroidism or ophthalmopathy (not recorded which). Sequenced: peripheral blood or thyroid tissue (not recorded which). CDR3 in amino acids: CASSDIQLTYEQYF. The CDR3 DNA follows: TGTGCCAGCAGTGATATACAGCTTACCTACGAGCAGTACTTC.